Below are 23 T cell receptor beta chains sequenced from a single sample in a study of cytotoxic CD8 clonotypes in ibrutinib-treated CLL. The table came from immunoSEQ multiplex PCR; TCRdb's copy has only in-frame clones and leaves some out. The sample has some 350,000 clones; under 70% are singletons. The sequenced sample was PBMCs, obtained after 36 months of ibrutinib treatment. The receptors here all came from a human donor with chronic lymphocytic leukemia.

This clone was counted between two and nine times. V usage is TRBV7-9 and J usage is TRBJ1-2; D gene unclear. This CDR3 contains 13 residues. The V end lost 2 bases, the J end lost 7 bases, and 11 bases lay between the germline ends. Germline V gene data show CDR1 as SEHNR and CDR2 as FQNEAQ (reference sequence). In DNA form, the CDR3 reads TGTGCCAGCAGCTTAACGGGGTCAGGTGGCTACACCTTC. This codes for CASSLTGSGGYTF.

There are a few counts of this clone. This sequence joins TRBV19 and TRBJ2-7, with 9 bases that match TRBD1. Germline V gives CDR1 LNHDA, CDR2 SQIVND (reference sequence). The length of the CDR3 is 14 residues. The V gene end was trimmed by 6 bases and the J gene end by 3 bases; junction bases not matched to a gene: 6. Here the CDR3 reads CASSVGGQGYEQYF. The CDR3 DNA sequence: TGTGCCAGTAGCGTGGGGGGACAGGGCTACGAGCAGTACTTC.

The chain employs TRBV6-1 and TRBJ2-3; D gene unclear. Trimming cost V 3 bases and J 0 bases, with 10 bases left between them. The CDR3 is 15 residues long. Germline assignment: CDR1 MNHNS and CDR2 SASEGT. In DNA form, the CDR3 reads TGTGCCAGCAGTGATACTCGATATAGCACAGATACGCAGTATTTT. Its translation is CASSDTRYSTDTQYF.

The chain recombines TRBV7-9 with TRBJ1-1; 8 positions match TRBD1. Germline V gene lookup returns CDR1 SEHNR and CDR2 FQNEAQ (reference sequence). After removal of 1 base from V and 6 bases from J, the junction contained 1 base not matched to a gene. CDR3 length: 13 amino acids. CDR3 DNA: TGTGCCAGCAGCTTAGGACAGGGGCCTGAAGCTTTCTTT. Translating gives CASSLGQGPEAFF. Together with reference TRBV7-9 and TRBJ1-1, the CDR3 gives the full variable domain: DTGVSQNPRHKITKRGQNVTFRCDPISEHNRLYWYRQTLGQGPEFLTYFQNEAQLEKSRLLSDRFSAERPKGSFSTLEIQRTEQGDSAMYLCASSLGQGPEAFFGQGTRLTVV.

This clone came up a few times. The chain recombines TRBV6-5 with TRBJ1-2; no firm D call. The CDR3 contains 15 residues. From germline, CDR1 is MNHEY and CDR2 SVGAGI. V was trimmed by 2 bases and J by 0 bases, leaving 10 bases between them. DNA of the CDR3: TGTGCCAGCAGTTACGTCTCAGGCTCTAACTATGGCTACACCTTC. Protein sequence: CASSYVSGSNYGYTF.

The chain combines TRBV4-1 with TRBJ2-1; D possibly corresponds to TRBD2 (5 bases). The CDR3 is 16 residues long. Germline V gene lookup returns CDR1 MGHRA and CDR2 YSYEKL. Deletions cut 6 bases from V and 3 bases from J, with 18 bases between. The CDR3 spells CASRPLVSGIYNEQFF. The CDR3 DNA reads TGCGCCAGCAGGCCCCTAGTCTCCGGGATCTACAATGAGCAGTTCTTC.

This sequence joins TRBV5-1 and TRBJ2-7; 10 nucleotides align to TRBD1. CDR3 length: 15 amino acids. V was pared by 4 bases and J by 6 bases, with 10 bases of the junction left unmatched. The germline V gene has CDR1 SGHRS and CDR2 YFSETQ. The CDR3 region has the DNA TGCGCCAGCAGCCCAGGGACAGGGGTGATCCCCGAGCAGTACTTC. It specifies CASSPGTGVIPEQYF. The full variable domain, in which reference TRBV5-1 and TRBJ2-7 provide the parts outside the CDR3, is KAGVTQTPRYLIKTRGQQVTLSCSPISGHRSVSWYQQTPGQGLQFLFEYFSETQRNKGNFPGRFSGRQFSNSRSEMNVSTLELGDSALYLCASSPGTGVIPEQYFGPGTRLTVT.

The chain has TRBV2 and TRBJ2-3; 8 bases map to TRBD1. This CDR3 has 13 residues. CDR1 and CDR2 from the germline V gene are SNHLY and FYNNEI. The junction had 3 bases not matched to a gene; V was cut back by 7 bases and J by 3 bases. CDR3 sequence (DNA): TGTGCCAGCACGGGACAGGCTACAGATACGCAGTATTTT. Translation: CASTGQATDTQYF.

The V gene is TRBV5-4, the J gene TRBJ2-7; D possibly corresponds to TRBD2 (5 bases). The CDR3 is 13 residues long. The ends were cut back, 0 bases at V and 4 bases at J, with 8 bases in the middle. CDR1 is SGHNT and CDR2 is YYREEE in the germline V gene (reference sequence). CDR3 in amino acids: CASSLAGEYEQYF. CDR3 bases: TGTGCCAGCAGCTTGGCCGGGGAATACGAGCAGTACTTC.

The CDR3 region has the DNA TGTGCCAGTAGTACCTCAGGGTGGGGGACCCACGAGCAGTACTTC. This translates into CASSTSGWGTHEQYF. The genes are TRBV19 and TRBJ2-7; D may match TRBD1 or TRBD2 (5 bases each). This CDR3 is 15 amino acids long. Germline CDR1 is LNHDA and CDR2 is SQIVND (reference sequence). The V gene lost 4 bases and the J gene lost 5 bases, with 18 bases spanning the gap. Together with reference TRBV19 and TRBJ2-7, the CDR3 gives the full variable domain: DGGITQSPKYLFRKEGQNVTLSCEQNLNHDAMYWYRQDPGQGLRLIYYSQIVNDFQKGDIAEGYSVSREKKESFPLTVTSAQKNPTAFYLCASSTSGWGTHEQYFGPGTRLTVT.

The J gene is TRBJ1-5, the V gene TRBV6-5, with 8 bases matching TRBD1. The CDR3 contains 14 residues. The J segment lost 3 bases and the V segment lost 6 bases, leaving 4 bases of the junction unmatched. Germline V gives CDR1 MNHEY, CDR2 SVGAGI. The CDR3 DNA sequence: TGTGCCAGCAGCCGGGGACAGGACAATCAGCCCCAGCATTTT. Encoded protein: CASSRGQDNQPQHF.

The J gene is TRBJ2-7, the V gene TRBV5-6; 8 bases match TRBD2. CDR3 length: 14 amino acids. Germline V gene data show CDR1 as SGHDT and CDR2 as YYEEEE. V dropped 2 bases and J dropped 3; count of bases not matched to a gene: 4. In DNA, the CDR3 is TGTGCCAGCAGCTTCCCCAGCGGGAGCTACGAGCAGTACTTC. Protein: CASSFPSGSYEQYF.

V usage is TRBV29-1 and J usage is TRBJ2-5; TRBD2 might be the D (5 bases). Germline loops: CDR1 SQVTM, CDR2 ANQGSEA. V lost 7 bases, J lost 4 bases, and 19 bases lay in between. There are 14 residues in the CDR3. The CDR3 DNA sequence: TGCAGCGCCCTTCCGGCCGCTGGGAGAGAGACCCAGTACTTC. Translating it yields CSALPAAGRETQYF.

This clone has at least ten counts. Other nucleotide sequences from this sample produce the same CDR3. The rearrangement links TRBV5-1 to TRBJ1-1; D is unresolved. Trimming left V 3 bases short and J 2 bases short, with 2 bases between. The length of the CDR3 is 11 residues. In germline, CDR1 is SGHRS, CDR2 YFSETQ. CDR3 residues: CASSSNTEAFF. CDR3 coding DNA: TGCGCCAGCAGCTCAAACACTGAAGCTTTCTTT.

The V gene is TRBV27, the J gene TRBJ2-3, with 11 bases identical to TRBD2. From germline, CDR1 is MNHEY and CDR2 SMNVEV (reference sequence). The CDR3 contains 20 residues. V was clipped by 2 bases and J by 3 bases; unmatched bases: 16. CDR3 in amino acids: CASSLRSTTSGGRVTDTQYF. CDR3 sequence (DNA): TGTGCCAGCAGTTTAAGGAGCACTACTAGCGGGGGAAGGGTAACAGATACGCAGTATTTT.

The genes are TRBV7-2 and TRBJ2-5; no firm D call. The CDR3 is made up of 11 amino acids. Germline values: CDR1 SGHTA, CDR2 FQGNSA. The V gene lost 5 bases and the J gene lost 5 bases, with 6 bases spanning the gap. The CDR3 is CASSNGETQYF. CDR3 DNA sequence: TGTGCCAGCAGCAACGGCGAGACCCAGTACTTC.

This clone was recorded only once. The J gene is TRBJ1-2, the V gene TRBV5-4, with a tentative D call TRBD1 (6 bases). Trimming cost V 2 bases and J 4 bases, with 21 bases left between them. CDR1 is SGHNT, CDR2 YYREEE, per germline (reference sequence). The CDR3 has 17 residues. The CDR3 is CASSFRRQKQGGYGYTF. CDR3 DNA sequence: TGTGCCAGCAGCTTCCGTCGACAGAAACAGGGCGGCTATGGCTACACCTTC.

This clone was found a few times. This chain's CDR3 is CASSPRDNLNTEAFF. The CDR3 nucleotides are TGTGCCAGCAGTCCCAGGGACAACCTAAACACTGAAGCTTTCTTT. V is TRBV27 and J is TRBJ1-1; possible D gene TRBD1, 6 bases. Trimming pared 5 bases from V and 2 bases from J, leaving 15 bases between. The CDR3 spans 15 residues. Germline assignment: CDR1 MNHEY and CDR2 SMNVEV (reference sequence).

This clone was detected only once. Relative to the germline gene, one junction end is altered; a read error may explain this. The genes are TRBV25-1 and TRBJ2-7; D remains ambiguous. Germline V CDR1 and CDR2: MGHDK, SYGVNS. This CDR3 has 15 amino acids. The CDR3 bases are TGTGCCAACAGTGAAAGGCCAGTGACCGTTTACGAGCAGTACTTC. It encodes CANSERPVTVYEQYF.

This clone appeared once. The chain employs TRBV5-6 and TRBJ2-6; 9 bases line up with TRBD1. This CDR3 has 19 amino acids. J lost 0 bases, V lost 7 bases, and 14 bases had no gene match. Germline V CDR1 and CDR2: SGHDT, YYEEEE. CDR3 loop: CASDAPGQGFYSGANVLTF. CDR3 DNA: TGTGCCAGCGATGCCCCAGGACAGGGGTTTTACTCTGGGGCCAACGTCCTGACTTTC.

This chain uses TRBV28 with TRBJ1-1, with 7 bases that match TRBD1. The length of the CDR3 is 15 residues. CDR1 and CDR2 (germline): MDHEN, SYDVKM. Unmatched junction bases numbered 10, after V lost 6 bases and J lost 3 bases. The CDR3 spells CASRQGYQGYTEAFF. CDR3 DNA: TGTGCCAGCAGACAGGGGTATCAAGGGTACACTGAAGCTTTCTTT.

The chain is built from TRBV5-6 and TRBJ2-1; the D gene could be TRBD1 or TRBD2 (5 bases each). The ends were cut back, 3 bases at V and 3 bases at J, with 16 bases in the middle. Germline V gene sequence: CDR1 SGHDT, CDR2 YYEEEE. The CDR3 consists of 16 residues. CDR3 protein: CASSSDDSGLYNEQFF. CDR3 nucleotides: TGTGCCAGCAGCTCCGATGACAGCGGACTCTACAATGAGCAGTTCTTC.

Of note for this clone: Within the sample, other DNA sequences also encode this same CDR3. The chain combines TRBV5-1 with TRBJ2-5; 9 nucleotides line up with TRBD2. This CDR3 contains 14 residues. Germline V gives CDR1 SGHRS, CDR2 YFSETQ. V was pared by 5 bases and J by 3 bases, with 5 bases of the junction left unmatched. The CDR3 DNA reads as TGCGCCAGCAGTTTTAGCGGGGGAGAAGAGACCCAGTACTTC. Amino acids: CASSFSGGEETQYF.